This T cell receptor (beta chain) was obtained from a study of T cell repertoires in cytomegalovirus infection. Overall study context: Based on public TCR beta signatures, there were indications of CMV infection and of a matching HLA type. Overall study findings and caveats: HLA-C-restricted CMV clonotypes gave the most frequent clonotype in two of eight donors. There were carriers of CMV plus the relevant HLA, and cumulative public TCR beta family frequency identified them.

This CDR3 has 12 amino acids. Trimming removed 5 bases from V and 7 bases from J, with 6 bases in between. At least ten counts were recorded for this clonotype. What it recognizes is unknown. TCRdb ran MiXCR on the reads and lists one entry per CDR3 protein. The top ten hold about 15% of the sample, which has a few hundred thousand distinct CDR3 sequences, approximately 9% seen once. The receptor was isolated from a human donor in good health (CMV status not recorded). Some clones in this sample may be carry-over from other donors' samples. The source material was PBMCs. The chain recombines TRBV12-3 or TRBV12-4 with TRBJ1-6; D remains ambiguous. The CDR3, as DNA: TGTGCCAGCAGTGGAAGGAATTCACCCCTCCACTTT. This gives the protein CASSGRNSPLHF.